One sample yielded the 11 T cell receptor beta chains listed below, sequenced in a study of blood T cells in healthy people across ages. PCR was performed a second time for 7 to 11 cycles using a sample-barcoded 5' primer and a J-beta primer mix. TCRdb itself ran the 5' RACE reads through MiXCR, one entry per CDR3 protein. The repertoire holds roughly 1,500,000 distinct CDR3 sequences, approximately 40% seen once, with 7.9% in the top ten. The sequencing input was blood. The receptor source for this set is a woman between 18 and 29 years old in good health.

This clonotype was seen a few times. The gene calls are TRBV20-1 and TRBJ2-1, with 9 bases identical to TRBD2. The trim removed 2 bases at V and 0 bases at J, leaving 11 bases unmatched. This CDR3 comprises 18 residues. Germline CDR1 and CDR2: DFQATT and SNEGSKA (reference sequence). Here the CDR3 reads CSARSTASGASSYNEQFF. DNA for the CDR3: TGCAGTGCTAGATCAACGGCTAGCGGGGCCAGCTCCTACAATGAGCAGTTCTTC.

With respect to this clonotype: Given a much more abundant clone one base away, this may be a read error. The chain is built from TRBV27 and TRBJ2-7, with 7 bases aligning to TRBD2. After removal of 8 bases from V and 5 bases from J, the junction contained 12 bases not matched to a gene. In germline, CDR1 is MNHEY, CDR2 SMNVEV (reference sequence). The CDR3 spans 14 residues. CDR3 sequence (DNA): TGTGCCAGCTGGGGGAGGACTAGATCCGACGAGCAGTACTTC. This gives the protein CASWGRTRSDEQYF.

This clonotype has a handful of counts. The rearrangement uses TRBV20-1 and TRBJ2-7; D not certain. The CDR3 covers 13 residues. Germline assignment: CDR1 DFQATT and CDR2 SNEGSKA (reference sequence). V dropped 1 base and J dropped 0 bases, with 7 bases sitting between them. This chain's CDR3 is CSARGPHSYEQYF. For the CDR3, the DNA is TGCAGTGCTAGAGGCCCTCACTCCTACGAGCAGTACTTC.

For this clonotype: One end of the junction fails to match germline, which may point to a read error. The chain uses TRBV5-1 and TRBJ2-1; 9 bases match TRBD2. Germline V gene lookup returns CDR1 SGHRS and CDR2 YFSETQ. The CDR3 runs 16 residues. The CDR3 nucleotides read TGCGCCGGCAGCCCGACTAGCGGCCTCTCCTACAATGAGCAGTTCTTC. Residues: CAGSPTSGLSYNEQFF.

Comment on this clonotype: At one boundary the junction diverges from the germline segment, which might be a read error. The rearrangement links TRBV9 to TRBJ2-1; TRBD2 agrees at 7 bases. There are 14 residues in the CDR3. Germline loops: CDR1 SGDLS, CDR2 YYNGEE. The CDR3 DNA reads TGTGTCAGCAGCGTAGGGACTAACACCTACGAGCAGTTCTTC. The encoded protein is CVSSVGTNTYEQFF.

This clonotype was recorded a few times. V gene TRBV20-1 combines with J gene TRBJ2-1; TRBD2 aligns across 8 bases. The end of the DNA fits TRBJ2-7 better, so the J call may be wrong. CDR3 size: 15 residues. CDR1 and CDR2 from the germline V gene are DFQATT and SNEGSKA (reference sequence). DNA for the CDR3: TGCAGTGCTAGAGCGGGGGGGGCCTCCTACAATGAGCAGTACTTC. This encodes CSARAGGASYNEQYF.

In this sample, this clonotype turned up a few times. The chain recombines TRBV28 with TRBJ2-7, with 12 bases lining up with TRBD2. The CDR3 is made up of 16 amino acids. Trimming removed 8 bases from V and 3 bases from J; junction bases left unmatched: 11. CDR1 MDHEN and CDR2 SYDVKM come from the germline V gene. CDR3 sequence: CASRPKRTSGVYEQYF. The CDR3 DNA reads TGTGCCAGCCGACCGAAGAGGACTAGCGGGGTCTACGAGCAGTACTTC.

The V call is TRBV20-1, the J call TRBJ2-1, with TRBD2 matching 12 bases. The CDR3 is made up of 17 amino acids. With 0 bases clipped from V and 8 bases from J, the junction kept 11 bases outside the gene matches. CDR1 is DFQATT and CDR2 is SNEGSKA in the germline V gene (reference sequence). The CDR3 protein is CSAREVLAGGPMHEQFF. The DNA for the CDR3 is TGCAGTGCTAGAGAGGTACTAGCGGGGGGACCAATGCATGAGCAGTTCTTC.

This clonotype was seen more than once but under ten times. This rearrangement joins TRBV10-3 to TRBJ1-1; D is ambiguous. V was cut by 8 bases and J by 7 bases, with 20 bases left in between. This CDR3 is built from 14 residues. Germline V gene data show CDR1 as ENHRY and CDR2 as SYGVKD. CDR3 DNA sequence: TGTGCCATCTCGGAGGGCGTTCCGTACGGTGAAGCTTTCTTT. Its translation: CAISEGVPYGEAFF.

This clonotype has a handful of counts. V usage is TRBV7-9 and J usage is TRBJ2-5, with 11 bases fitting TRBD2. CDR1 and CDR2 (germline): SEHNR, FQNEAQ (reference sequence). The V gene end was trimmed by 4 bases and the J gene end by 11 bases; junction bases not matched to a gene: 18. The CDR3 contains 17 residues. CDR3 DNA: TGTGCCAGCAGCTCGCCGAGACTAGCGGGGTACTACAATGAGCAGTACTTC. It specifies CASSSPRLAGYYNEQYF.

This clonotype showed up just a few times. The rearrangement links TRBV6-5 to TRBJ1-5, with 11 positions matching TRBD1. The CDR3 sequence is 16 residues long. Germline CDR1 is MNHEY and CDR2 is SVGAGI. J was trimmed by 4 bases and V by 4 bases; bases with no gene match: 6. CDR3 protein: CASSLSGTGGNQPQHF. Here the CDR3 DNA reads TGTGCCAGCAGTTTGTCCGGGACAGGGGGTAATCAGCCCCAGCATTTT.